This is a list of T cell receptor beta chains from one sample in a study of blood T cell repertoires in COVID-19. Here immunoSEQ multiplex PCR was the method, and the copy in TCRdb shows in-frame clones only, minus some. This sample yields about 49,000 clones, of which roughly 86% are seen a single time; around 5% belongs to the top ten. The specimen was peripheral blood. These receptors all come from a man between 35 and 55 years old with active COVID-19. The CDR3 runs from the conserved cysteine through the conserved F or W. Some rows mark clone size as missing; the rest say once, few, many or name a class of expanded clone.

>TRBJ1-2|TRBV6-5|once
CASKRTGGALAGYTF
>TRBJ2-7|TRBV2|.
CASRGGRSWAEQYF
>TRBJ2-1|TRBV7-9|.
CASSLAREGRGNEQFF
>TRBJ2-2|TRBV5-1|.
CASSLARGVNTGELFF
>TRBJ1-5|TRBV2|.
CASRPTGGAGPQHF
>TRBJ1-4|TRBV28|.
CASLGATNEKLFF
>TRBJ2-4|TRBV10-3|.
CAISESLGPDGQGNIQYF
>TRBJ2-3|TRBV5-1|.
CASSRGDRTRTSTDTQYF
>TRBJ2-3|TRBV29-1|.
CSVPGQGGTDTQYF
>TRBJ1-1|TRBV30|.
CAWGGFQGEAFF
>TRBJ2-5|TRBV19|.
CASSGVAGEETQYF
>TRBJ2-2|TRBV4-1|.
CASSQVGGAELFF
>TRBJ1-3|TRBV27|.
CASSLQGPGNTIYF
>TRBJ2-7|TRBV28|.
CASSRDRGKPLYEQYF
>TRBJ1-1|TRBV6-5|.
CASSTNRALNTEAFF
>TRBJ2-3|TRBV9|.
CASSVAGGEGDTQYF
>TRBJ1-5|TRBV11-1|.
CASSAGGVNQPQHF
>TRBJ1-2|TRBV5-1|.
CASSLLRDRNHYGYTF
>TRBJ1-2|TRBV6-6|.
CASSSGQGNYGYTF
>TRBJ1-2|TRBV4-1|.
CASSQDSSRTNYGYTF
>TRBJ1-2|TRBV28|.
CASETGGGYTF
>TRBJ1-5|TRBV5-4|.
CASSENPGSTNPQHF
>TRBJ2-1|TRBV7-9|.
CASSLVSLAGGSGFF
>TRBJ1-2|TRBV19|.
CASSIGDRNYGYTF
>TRBJ1-2|TRBV28|.
CASSSSGGAYGYTF
>TRBJ1-2|TRBV9|once
CASSVATGGRDYGYTF
>TRBJ2-7|TRBV5-1|once
CASSLAFFGPMQREGTVYEQYF
>TRBJ2-3|TRBV7-2|few
CASSPRGLHTDTQYF